The 28 T cell receptor beta chains in this list originate from one sample, sequenced in a study of T cell responses to AZD1222 COVID-19 vaccine. The data were produced by immunoSEQ multiplex PCR, yet TCRdb's version contains in-frame clones alone and is incomplete. This table holds approximately 200,000 clones, roughly 92% found once. The source was peripheral blood, collected 28 days after the second AZD1222 dose. Receptors originate from an adult who received the AZD1222 COVID-19 vaccine.

V gene TRBV7-9 combines with J gene TRBJ1-6; D is perhaps TRBD1 (5 bases). This CDR3 comprises 14 residues. Trimming removed 1 base at V and 8 bases at J, with 9 bases between. Germline lookup yields CDR1 SEHNR and CDR2 FQNEAQ (reference sequence). The CDR3 DNA is TGTGCCAGCAGCTTAGTAGGGGCCGATTCACCCCTCCACTTT. It codes for CASSLVGADSPLHF.

The chain recombines TRBV18 with TRBJ1-3; 8 bases align to TRBD1. The junction had 6 bases not matched to a gene; V was cut back by 2 bases and J by 0 bases. Germline lookup yields CDR1 KGHSH and CDR2 LQKENI. The CDR3 is made up of 17 amino acids. The CDR3 is CASSPNRQGYSGNTIYF. The CDR3 bases are TGTGCCAGCTCACCAAATCGACAGGGGTACTCTGGAAACACCATATATTTT. Based on the CDR3 plus reference TRBV18 and TRBJ1-3, the full variable domain is NAGVMQNPRHLVRRRGQEARLRCSPMKGHSHVYWYRQLPEEGLKFMVYLQKENIIDESGMPKERFSAEFPKEGPSILRIQQVVRGDSAAYFCASSPNRQGYSGNTIYFGEGSWLTVV.

The chain joins TRBV6-5 to TRBJ2-2; D ambiguous. Trimming pared 3 bases from V and 4 bases from J, leaving 15 bases between. CDR3 length equals 16 residues. Germline V gene lookup returns CDR1 MNHEY and CDR2 SVGAGI. The DNA for the CDR3 is TGTGCCAGCAGTTATGGGCCTGAGTGGCTCACCGGGGAGCTGTTTTTT. This sequence encodes CASSYGPEWLTGELFF.

This chain joins TRBV28 and TRBJ2-3; 11 nucleotides align to TRBD2. The CDR3 extends over 16 amino acids. Germline V gene sequence: CDR1 MDHEN, CDR2 SYDVKM. V was pared by 4 bases and J by 2 bases, with 5 bases of the junction left unmatched. DNA for the CDR3: TGTGCCAGCAGTTATAATAGCGGGAGGGCCACAGATACGCAGTATTTT. Residues: CASSYNSGRATDTQYF.

The genes are TRBV2 and TRBJ2-7; perhaps TRBD1 as D (6 bases). The CDR3 extends over 15 amino acids. Per germline, CDR1 SNHLY and CDR2 FYNNEI. V was clipped by 1 base and J by 0 bases, with 10 bases between them. This CDR3 is CASSEETGGSYEQYF. CDR3 nucleotide sequence: TGTGCCAGCAGTGAAGAGACAGGTGGCTCCTACGAGCAGTACTTC.

The V call is TRBV6-5, the J call TRBJ1-4; 9 bases align to TRBD1. CDR3 size: 15 residues. Trimming took 2 bases from V and 7 from J; bases not matched to a gene: 5. Germline CDR1 reads MNHEY; CDR2 reads SVGAGI. The CDR3 loop reads CASSYTDRGGEKLFF. The CDR3 nucleotides read TGTGCCAGCAGTTACACCGACAGGGGGGGTGAAAAACTGTTTTTT.

CDR3 in DNA: TGTGCCAGCAGGGGACAGGGCTCCTCTCTTCCAGGAAACACCATATATTTT. Encoded protein: CASRGQGSSLPGNTIYF. The chain combines TRBV3-1 (or the pseudogene TRBV3-2) with TRBJ1-3; 9 positions agree with TRBD1. Germline CDR1 reads LGHDT; CDR2 reads YNNKEL (reference sequence). V lost 6 bases, J lost 4 bases, and 13 bases stayed unmatched. The CDR3 runs to 17 residues.

V is TRBV6-6 and J is TRBJ2-7, with 8 bases identical to TRBD2. V was clipped by 7 bases and J by 3 bases; unmatched bases: 14. Germline CDR1 MNHNY, CDR2 SVGAGI (reference sequence). The CDR3 covers 16 residues. CDR3 coding DNA: TGTGCCAGCAATAAAAGGTTAGCGGGAACGGACTACGAGCAGTACTTC. Amino acids: CASNKRLAGTDYEQYF.

The rearrangement uses TRBV18 and TRBJ1-1; a possible D gene is TRBD1 (6 bases). CDR1 and CDR2 from the germline V gene are KGHSH and LQKENI. V was shortened by 6 bases and J by 1 base, with 12 bases between the two germline ends. The CDR3 runs to 14 residues. CDR3 loop: CASSPGHPNTEAFF. The CDR3, as DNA: TGTGCCAGCTCCCCGGGACACCCGAACACTGAAGCTTTCTTT.

The V and J genes are TRBV7-9 and TRBJ2-2; no reliable D call. Germline V gene data show CDR1 as SEHNR and CDR2 as FQNEAQ (reference sequence). V lost 1 base to trimming and J lost 0 bases, with 9 bases between them. This CDR3 contains 16 residues. CDR3 coding DNA: TGTGCCAGCAGCTTAGGGTCGGAACCGAACACCGGGGAGCTGTTTTTT. It yields the protein CASSLGSEPNTGELFF.

This chain joins TRBV7-3 and TRBJ2-1, with unresolved D. Germline V CDR1 and CDR2: SGHTA, FQGTGA. V lost 1 base, J lost 9 bases, and 4 bases lay in between. The CDR3 sequence is 11 residues long. CDR3 DNA: TGTGCCAGCAGCTTAAACGGTGAGCAGTTCTTC. Residues: CASSLNGEQFF.

The rearrangement links TRBV7-9 to TRBJ1-2, with D maybe TRBD1 (5 bases). Per germline, CDR1 SEHNR and CDR2 FQNEAQ (reference sequence). V was pared by 3 bases and J by 7 bases, with 12 bases between. The CDR3 totals 13 residues. The CDR3 reads CASSFGGDLGYTF. The CDR3 region has the DNA TGTGCCAGCAGCTTTGGGGGGGACCTTGGCTACACCTTC.

V and J are TRBV1 and TRBJ2-1; the table's TRBD2 call for D was not verified on the DNA. TRBV1 is marked as a pseudogene. The CDR3 length is 15 residues. CDR3 DNA sequence: TGCACCAGCAGCCTCGGGTCTTGCTCCTACAATGAGCAGTTCTTC. The encoded protein is CTSSLGSCSYNEQFF.

The CDR3 protein is CASSTTTTGELASPLHF. Written as DNA, the CDR3 is TGTGCCAGCAGCACAACTACAACAGGTGAGTTGGCTTCACCCCTCCACTTT. This chain connects TRBV7-9 to TRBJ1-6, with D possibly being TRBD1 (5 bases). Germline V gene lookup returns CDR1 SEHNR and CDR2 FQNEAQ (reference sequence). V lost 5 bases and J 9 bases, leaving 23 bases between the germline ends. The CDR3 runs to 17 residues.

The chain couples TRBV6-1 to TRBJ2-5; D unresolved. V shed 2 bases and J shed 3 bases, with 13 bases lying between them. Germline V gene data show CDR1 as MNHNS and CDR2 as SASEGT. The CDR3 contains 15 residues. The CDR3 DNA reads TGTGCCAGCAGTGAATCCCCTGGGGTGGAAGAGACCCAGTACTTC. It encodes CASSESPGVEETQYF.

The chain has TRBV11-3 and TRBJ2-1, with 10 bases matching TRBD1. Germline-derived CDR1 and CDR2 are SGHNT and YENEEA. The CDR3 consists of 15 residues. The J segment lost 6 bases and the V segment lost 3 bases, leaving 5 bases of the junction unmatched. This CDR3 reads CASSLGTGVLNEQFF. The CDR3 DNA follows: TGTGCCAGCAGCTTGGGGACAGGGGTCCTCAATGAGCAGTTCTTC.

About this clone: Other DNA variants within this sample encode the same CDR3. CDR3 amino acids: CASSYSSGYNEQFF. DNA of the CDR3: TGTGCCAGCAGTTACTCTAGCGGCTACAATGAGCAGTTCTTC. The V and J genes are TRBV6-5 and TRBJ2-1; D might be TRBD2 (6 bases). Trimming cost V 0 bases and J 3 bases, with 6 bases left between them. The V gene's germline CDR1 is MNHEY and CDR2 SVGAGI. This CDR3 region has 14 residues.

This clone occurred once. V is TRBV27 and J is TRBJ2-7, with D possibly matching TRBD1 (5 bases). Germline values: CDR1 MNHEY, CDR2 SMNVEV (reference sequence). There are 14 residues in the CDR3. V was pared by 5 bases and J by 5 bases, with 16 bases between. The CDR3 reads CASSLQGRLNEQYF. CDR3 sequence (DNA): TGTGCCAGCAGTCTTCAGGGAAGGCTCAACGAGCAGTACTTC.

This clone occurred once. The chain combines TRBV29-1 with TRBJ2-1, with 8 bases fitting TRBD2. After removal of 2 bases from V and 3 bases from J, the junction contained 3 bases not matched to a gene. Germline V lookup: CDR1 SQVTM, CDR2 ANQGSEA. CDR3 size: 14 residues. The CDR3 loop is CSVELAGFYNEQFF. The CDR3 DNA reads as TGCAGCGTTGAACTAGCGGGCTTCTACAATGAGCAGTTCTTC.

The genes are TRBV5-6 and TRBJ1-4; D gene ambiguous. Between the trimmed V and J ends, which lost 7 bases and 2 bases, there was a span of 12 bases. This CDR3 is 14 amino acids long. Per the germline V gene, CDR1 is SGHDT and CDR2 is YYEEEE. The CDR3 loop is CASHRTETNEKLFF. In DNA form, the CDR3 reads TGTGCCAGCCATCGGACGGAGACTAATGAAAAACTGTTTTTT.

The chain uses TRBV28 and TRBJ1-2; possibly TRBD1 for D (5 bases). The CDR3 is 12 residues long. The germline gives CDR1 MDHEN, CDR2 SYDVKM. V was trimmed by 7 bases and J by 4 bases, leaving 10 bases between them. CDR3 coding DNA: TGTGCCAGCACGGGGGATGGCTATGGCTACACCTTC. This codes for CASTGDGYGYTF.

The CDR3 DNA follows: TGTGCCAGCAGCGGGACAACGAACACCGGGGAGCTGTTTTTT. Translated: CASSGTTNTGELFF. The V and J genes are TRBV6-2 or TRBV6-3 and TRBJ2-2; TRBD1 might be the D (6 bases). The V end lost 6 bases, the J end lost 0 bases, and 8 bases lay between the germline ends. This CDR3 is 14 amino acids long. Germline V lookup: CDR1 MNHEY, CDR2 SVGEGT.

The chain links TRBV19 to TRBJ1-2, with unresolved D. V was trimmed by 8 bases and J by 2 bases, leaving 12 bases between them. The CDR3 spans 13 residues. Germline CDR1 reads LNHDA; CDR2 reads SQIVND (reference sequence). In DNA, the CDR3 is TGTGCCAGTTCCCAGACACCCAACTATGGCTACACCTTC. It codes for CASSQTPNYGYTF.

The genes are TRBV11-2 and TRBJ2-2, with 12 bases aligning to TRBD2. The germline gives CDR1 SGHAT, CDR2 FQNNGV. J was trimmed by 10 bases and V by 1 base; bases with no gene match: 7. CDR3 length: 16 amino acids. CDR3 protein: CASSLVLAGGPKELFF. The CDR3 DNA follows: TGTGCCAGCAGCTTAGTCCTAGCGGGAGGGCCTAAGGAGCTGTTTTTT.

The CDR3 DNA sequence: TGTGCCAGCAGCATGGGACTAGCGGGAGCGGGGGAGCAGTACTTC. It is translated as CASSMGLAGAGEQYF. This rearrangement joins TRBV5-4 to TRBJ2-7; TRBD2 agrees at 14 bases. J lost 7 bases, V lost 4 bases, and 7 bases had no gene match. There are 15 residues in the CDR3. In germline, CDR1 is SGHNT, CDR2 YYREEE (reference sequence). Combining the CDR3 with reference TRBV5-4 and TRBJ2-7 gives the whole variable domain ETGVTQSPTHLIKTRGQQVTLRCSSQSGHNTVSWYQQALGQGPQFIFQYYREEENGRGNFPPRFSGLQFPNYSSELNVNALELDDSALYLCASSMGLAGAGEQYFGPGTRLTVT.

The J gene is TRBJ2-5, the V gene TRBV30; possibly TRBD2 for D (5 bases). The CDR3 is 13 residues long. With 2 bases removed from V and 5 bases from J, the gap between germline ends came to 12 bases. The germline CDR1 and CDR2 sequences are GTSNPN and SVGIG (reference sequence). The CDR3 DNA is TGTGCCTGGAGTCAAGGAGGCGGGGAGACCCAGTACTTC. Protein product: CAWSQGGGETQYF. Drawing the rest from reference TRBV30 and TRBJ2-5, the complete variable domain is SQTIHQWPATLVQPVGSPLSLECTVEGTSNPNLYWYRQAAGRGLQLLFYSVGIGQISSEVPQNLSASRPQDRQFILSSKKLLLSDSGFYLCAWSQGGGETQYFGPGTRLLVL.

As to this clone: The junction and the germline gene differ at one end; a read error may be behind it. The gene calls are TRBV7-3 and TRBJ2-3, with 12 positions matching TRBD2. Germline lookup yields CDR1 SGHTA and CDR2 FQGTGA. This CDR3 comprises 17 residues. CDR3 sequence (DNA): TGTGCCAGCAGCTTACTAGGGCCACTAGCGGGAGGCCCTTCACTTCTTTTC. This codes for CASSLLGPLAGGPSLLF.

The chain links TRBV6-6 to TRBJ1-5; D is possibly TRBD1 (6 bases). Germline V CDR1 and CDR2: MNHNY, SVGAGI (reference sequence). The CDR3 loop spans 14 amino acids. V was pared by 5 bases and J by 9 bases, with 17 bases between. The CDR3 DNA reads TGTGCCAGCAGTGGATCGGACAGTGGGGGGCCCCAGCATTTT. Protein: CASSGSDSGGPQHF.